What follows is one T cell receptor (beta chain) and its context. Original data processing: Estimation of nucleated cell counts was performed using reference gene primer amplification. Assay: immunoSEQ multiplex PCR; the TCRdb copy retains only in-frame clones and omits some. From that table come the V and J calls and clone size; the DNA was used to work out D and trimming. The table has over 40,000 clones, 90% seen once. This specimen comes from a study of blood T cell repertoires in COVID-19. In the study overall: Sites across the United States, Italy and Spain contributed samples from acute and convalescent COVID-19. The analysed material was cDNA or gDNA that came from T cells, B-cell-depleted T cells, or PBMCs.

The origin of this receptor is an older man with acute or convalescent COVID-19. Sequencing used peripheral blood.

The CDR3 spells CASSLGEPDNSPLHF. Written as DNA, the CDR3 is TGCGCCAGCAGCTTGGGGGAGCCGGATAATTCACCCCTCCACTTT. This chain connects TRBV5-1 to TRBJ1-6; no reliable D call. CDR1 and CDR2 from the germline V gene are SGHRS and YFSETQ. Trimming took 0 bases from V and 5 from J, leaving 9 bases between them. The CDR3 runs 15 residues.